This is a list of T cell receptor beta chains from one sample in a study of blood T cell dynamics during melanoma immunotherapy. TCRdb's copy holds only in-frame clones and misses some; the assay was immunoSEQ multiplex PCR. The data show about 24,000 clones, about 83% seen once. The input for sequencing was blood, taken from a patient treated with checkpoint blockade. The receptors originated from a human donor with melanoma. CDR3s include the opening cysteine and the closing phenylalanine or tryptophan. The D gene is left open where the match is weak. Some rows have no size entry. The others give once, few or many, or a class for an expanded clone.

d_gene: TRBD2
v_gene: TRBV11-3
j_gene: TRBJ2-1
abundance: .
CDR3nt: TGTGCCAGCAGCTCCCAATCGGGACTAGCGGGTTACAATGAGCAGTTCTTC
CDR3aa: CASSSQSGLAGYNEQFF

d_gene: TRBD1
v_gene: TRBV5-1
j_gene: TRBJ2-5
abundance: few
CDR3nt: TGCGCCAGCAATCCGGGACAGACCCAAGAGACCCAGTACTTC
CDR3aa: CASNPGQTQETQYF

d_gene: .
v_gene: TRBV5-5
j_gene: TRBJ2-5
abundance: .
CDR3nt: TGTGCCAGCATCCTAGCCTTACAAGAGACCCAGTACTTC
CDR3aa: CASILALQETQYF

d_gene: TRBD2
v_gene: TRBV7-3
j_gene: TRBJ2-1
abundance: .
CDR3nt: TGTGCCAGCTGCCTTGGCGGGAGTAGTAATGAGCAGTTCTTC
CDR3aa: CASCLGGSSNEQFF

d_gene: .
v_gene: TRBV28
j_gene: TRBJ1-2
abundance: .
CDR3nt: TGTGCCAGCGGGGGGGTTGTCTATGGCTACACCTTC
CDR3aa: CASGGVVYGYTF

d_gene: .
v_gene: TRBV18
j_gene: TRBJ1-5
abundance: .
CDR3nt: TGTGCCAGGCCGGGACGTCACATCAATCAGCCCCAGCATTTT
CDR3aa: CARPGRHINQPQHF

d_gene: .
v_gene: TRBV27
j_gene: TRBJ2-7
abundance: .
CDR3nt: TGTGCCAGCAGTTTATCCCCCTCGGGCGGCGCCGAGCAGTACTTC
CDR3aa: CASSLSPSGGAEQYF

d_gene: .
v_gene: TRBV2
j_gene: TRBJ2-1
abundance: .
CDR3nt: TGTGCCAGCCGACTAGATAACTACAATGAGCAGTTCTTC
CDR3aa: CASRLDNYNEQFF

d_gene: .
v_gene: TRBV14
j_gene: TRBJ2-2
abundance: .
CDR3nt: TGTGCCAGCAGCCAAGAGGCCGGTCGCACCGGGGAGCTGTTTTTT
CDR3aa: CASSQEAGRTGELFF

d_gene: .
v_gene: TRBV20-1
j_gene: TRBJ2-5
abundance: .
CDR3nt: TGCAGTGCACCCAGCGTAGAGACCCAGTACTTC
CDR3aa: CSAPSVETQYF

d_gene: .
v_gene: TRBV21-1
j_gene: TRBJ2-7
abundance: .
CDR3nt: TGCGGCGTAGCCGACAGTTACTACGAGCAGTACTTC
CDR3aa: CGVADSYYEQYF

d_gene: .
v_gene: TRBV27
j_gene: TRBJ1-3
abundance: .
CDR3nt: TGTGCCAGCAGTCCACTGGTACCCAGGGGAGCTGGAAACACCATATATTTT
CDR3aa: CASSPLVPRGAGNTIYF

d_gene: .
v_gene: TRBV19
j_gene: TRBJ1-1
abundance: .
CDR3nt: TGTGCCAGTAGTATCAGGGACACTGAAGCTTTCTTT
CDR3aa: CASSIRDTEAFF

d_gene: TRBD1
v_gene: TRBV27
j_gene: TRBJ1-4
abundance: .
CDR3nt: TGTGCCAGCAGTTTATGGACAGGGGGCAACGAAAAACTGTTTTTT
CDR3aa: CASSLWTGGNEKLFF

d_gene: .
v_gene: TRBV15
j_gene: TRBJ2-3
abundance: .
CDR3nt: TGTGCCACCAGCAGAGGACTCTCCGAGGACACAGATACGCAGTATTTT
CDR3aa: CATSRGLSEDTDTQYF

d_gene: .
v_gene: TRBV6-6
j_gene: TRBJ2-3
abundance: .
CDR3nt: TGTGCCAGCACCGGCCGGGACACAGACACAGATACGCAGTATTTT
CDR3aa: CASTGRDTDTDTQYF

d_gene: .
v_gene: TRBV5-4
j_gene: TRBJ1-3
abundance: .
CDR3nt: TGTGCCAGCAGCTTGGGAGGGAGGAATCATGGAAACACCATATATTTT
CDR3aa: CASSLGGRNHGNTIYF

d_gene: TRBD1
v_gene: TRBV7-9
j_gene: TRBJ2-5
abundance: .
CDR3nt: TGTGCCAGCAGCTTTAGGCAGGGGGTATTAGAGACCCAGTACTTC
CDR3aa: CASSFRQGVLETQYF

d_gene: TRBD2
v_gene: TRBV20-1
j_gene: TRBJ2-4
abundance: .
CDR3nt: TGCAGTGCAAGACACGGGGGGTTTCAGTACTTC
CDR3aa: CSARHGGFQYF

d_gene: TRBD1
v_gene: TRBV5-4
j_gene: TRBJ2-7
abundance: .
CDR3nt: TGTGCCAGCAGCTCCCCTGGGACAGGGGGAGGCGAGCAGTACTTC
CDR3aa: CASSSPGTGGGEQYF

d_gene: TRBD2
v_gene: TRBV6-5
j_gene: TRBJ2-7
abundance: .
CDR3nt: TGTGCCAGCCGACTAGCGGGAGGTGCCCAGTACTTC
CDR3aa: CASRLAGGAQYF

d_gene: .
v_gene: TRBV14
j_gene: TRBJ1-1
abundance: few
CDR3nt: TGTGCCAGCAGCCCTTCCCAGGGTTCGAGCACTGAAGCTTTCTTT
CDR3aa: CASSPSQGSSTEAFF

d_gene: .
v_gene: TRBV29-1
j_gene: TRBJ1-1
abundance: .
CDR3nt: TGCAGCGTCGAGCAGGGAGTGGAAGCTTTCTTT
CDR3aa: CSVEQGVEAFF